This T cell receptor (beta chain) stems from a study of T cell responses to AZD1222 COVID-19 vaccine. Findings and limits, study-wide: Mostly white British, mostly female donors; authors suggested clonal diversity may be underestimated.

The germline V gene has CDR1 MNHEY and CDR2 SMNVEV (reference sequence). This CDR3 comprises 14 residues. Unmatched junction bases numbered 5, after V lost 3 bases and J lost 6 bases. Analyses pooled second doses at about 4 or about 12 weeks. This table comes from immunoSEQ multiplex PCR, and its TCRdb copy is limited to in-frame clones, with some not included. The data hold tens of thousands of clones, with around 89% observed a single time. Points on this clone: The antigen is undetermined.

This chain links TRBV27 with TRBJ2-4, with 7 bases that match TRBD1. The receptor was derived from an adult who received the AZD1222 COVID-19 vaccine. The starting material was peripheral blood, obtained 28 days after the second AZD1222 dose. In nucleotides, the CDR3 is TGTGCCAGCAGTTTGAAAGGGGGCAGAAACATTCAGTACTTC. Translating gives CASSLKGGRNIQYF.